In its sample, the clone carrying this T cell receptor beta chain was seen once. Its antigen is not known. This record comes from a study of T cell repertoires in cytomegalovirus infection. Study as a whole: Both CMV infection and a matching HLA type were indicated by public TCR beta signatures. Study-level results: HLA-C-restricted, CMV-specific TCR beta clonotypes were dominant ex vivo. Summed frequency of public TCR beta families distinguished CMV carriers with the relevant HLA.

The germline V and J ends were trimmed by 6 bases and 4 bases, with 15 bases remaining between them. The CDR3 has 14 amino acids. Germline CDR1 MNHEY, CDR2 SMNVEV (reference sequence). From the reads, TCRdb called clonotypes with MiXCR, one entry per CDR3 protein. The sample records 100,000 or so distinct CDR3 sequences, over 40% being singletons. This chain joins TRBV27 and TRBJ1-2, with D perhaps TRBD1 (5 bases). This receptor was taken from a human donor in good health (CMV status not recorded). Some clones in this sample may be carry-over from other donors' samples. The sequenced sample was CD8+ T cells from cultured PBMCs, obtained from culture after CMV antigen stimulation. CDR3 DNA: TGTGCCAGCAGAAATGCCCGGGGGGGCTATGGCTACACCTTC. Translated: CASRNARGGYGYTF.